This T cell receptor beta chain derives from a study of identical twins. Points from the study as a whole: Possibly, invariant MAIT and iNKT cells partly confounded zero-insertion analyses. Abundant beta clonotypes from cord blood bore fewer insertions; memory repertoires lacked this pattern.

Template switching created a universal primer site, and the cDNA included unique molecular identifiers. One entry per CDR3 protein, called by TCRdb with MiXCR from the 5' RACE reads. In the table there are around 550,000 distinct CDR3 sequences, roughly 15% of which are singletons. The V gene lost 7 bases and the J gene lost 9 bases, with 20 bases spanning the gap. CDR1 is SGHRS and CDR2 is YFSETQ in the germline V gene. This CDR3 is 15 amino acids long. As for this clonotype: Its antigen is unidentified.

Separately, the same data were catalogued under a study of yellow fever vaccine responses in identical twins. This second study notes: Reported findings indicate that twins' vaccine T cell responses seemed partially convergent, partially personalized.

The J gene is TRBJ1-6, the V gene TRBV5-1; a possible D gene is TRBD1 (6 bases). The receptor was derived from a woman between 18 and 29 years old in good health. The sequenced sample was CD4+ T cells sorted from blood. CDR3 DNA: TGCGCCAGCTGCCCAACGGGGGCGAGAGTTTCACCCCTCCACTTT. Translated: CASCPTGARVSPLHF.